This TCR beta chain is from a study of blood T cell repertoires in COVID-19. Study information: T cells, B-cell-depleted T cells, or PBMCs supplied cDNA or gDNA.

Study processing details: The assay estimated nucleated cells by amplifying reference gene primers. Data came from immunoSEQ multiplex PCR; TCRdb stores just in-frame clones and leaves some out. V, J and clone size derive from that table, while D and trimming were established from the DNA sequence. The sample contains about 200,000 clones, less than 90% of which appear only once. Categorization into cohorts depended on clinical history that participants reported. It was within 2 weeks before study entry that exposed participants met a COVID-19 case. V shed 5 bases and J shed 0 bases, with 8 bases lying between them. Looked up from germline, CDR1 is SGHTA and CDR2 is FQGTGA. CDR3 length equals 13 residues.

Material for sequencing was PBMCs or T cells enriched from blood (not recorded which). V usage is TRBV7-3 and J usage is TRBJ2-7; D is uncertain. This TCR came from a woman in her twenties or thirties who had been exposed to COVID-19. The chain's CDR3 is CASSPPGSYEQYF. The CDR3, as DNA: TGTGCCAGCAGCCCCCCCGGCTCCTACGAGCAGTACTTC.